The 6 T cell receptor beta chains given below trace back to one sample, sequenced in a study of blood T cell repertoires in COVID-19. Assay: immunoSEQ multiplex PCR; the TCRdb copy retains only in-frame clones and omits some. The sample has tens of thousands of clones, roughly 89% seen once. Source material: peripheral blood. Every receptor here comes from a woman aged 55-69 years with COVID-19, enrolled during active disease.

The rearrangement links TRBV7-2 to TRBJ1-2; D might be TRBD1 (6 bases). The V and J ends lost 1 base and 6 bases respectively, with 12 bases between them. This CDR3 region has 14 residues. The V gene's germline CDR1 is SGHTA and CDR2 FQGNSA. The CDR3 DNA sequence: TGTGCCAGCAGCTTAGATTTTAGGGACAATGGCTACACCTTC. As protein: CASSLDFRDNGYTF.

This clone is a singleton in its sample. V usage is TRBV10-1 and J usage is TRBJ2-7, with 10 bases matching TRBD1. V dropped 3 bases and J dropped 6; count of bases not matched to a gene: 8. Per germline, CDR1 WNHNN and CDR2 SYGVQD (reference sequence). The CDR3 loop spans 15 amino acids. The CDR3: CASSDQAGQGIEQYF. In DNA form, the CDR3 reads TGCGCCAGCAGTGACCAAGCGGGACAGGGGATCGAGCAGTACTTC.

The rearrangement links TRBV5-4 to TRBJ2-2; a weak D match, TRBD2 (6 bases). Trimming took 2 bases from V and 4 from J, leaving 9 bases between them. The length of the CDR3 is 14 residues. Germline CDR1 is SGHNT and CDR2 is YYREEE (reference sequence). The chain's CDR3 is CASSFQGGTGELFF. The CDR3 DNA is TGTGCCAGCAGCTTCCAGGGAGGCACCGGGGAGCTGTTTTTT.

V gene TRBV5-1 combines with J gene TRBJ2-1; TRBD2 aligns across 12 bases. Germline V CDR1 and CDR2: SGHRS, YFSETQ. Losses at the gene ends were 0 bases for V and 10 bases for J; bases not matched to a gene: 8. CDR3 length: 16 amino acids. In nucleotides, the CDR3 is TGCGCCAGCAGCTTGGAGTCGCTAGCGGGAGGGGGAGAGCAGTTCTTC. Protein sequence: CASSLESLAGGGEQFF.

The CDR3 region is CASSFPSPSQHF. DNA of the CDR3: TGTGCCAGCAGTTTCCCCTCCCCGTCCCAGCATTTT. The chain couples TRBV28 to TRBJ1-5, with no clear D. Germline loops: CDR1 MDHEN, CDR2 SYDVKM. CDR3 length: 12 amino acids. V lost 3 bases, J lost 11 bases, and 11 bases lay in between.

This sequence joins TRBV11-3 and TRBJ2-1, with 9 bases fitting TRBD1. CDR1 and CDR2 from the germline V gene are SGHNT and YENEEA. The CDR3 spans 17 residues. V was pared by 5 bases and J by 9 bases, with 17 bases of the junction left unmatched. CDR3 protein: CASSPLRGTGKGGEQFF. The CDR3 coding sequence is TGTGCCAGCAGCCCCTTACGGGGGACAGGGAAGGGTGGTGAGCAGTTCTTC.